This T cell receptor beta chain is from a study of beta chain features in type 1 diabetes. Study information: Patient and healthy donor groups were alike in age, gender and cell yields.

Concerning this clone: What it recognizes is unknown.

Study-wide findings and caveats: Shorter TCRB CDR3s, moderately but significantly so, were found in Type 1 diabetes patients in all four CD4+ subsets.

Isolated RNA was reverse transcribed in full, so expressed TCRB transcripts were sequenced. TCRdb keeps only in-frame clones here, not all; method: immunoSEQ multiplex PCR. The data contain 130,000 to 150,000 clones, less than 15% of them singletons. The CDR3 has 13 amino acids. V lost 3 bases and J 5 bases, leaving 11 bases between the germline ends. The germline CDR1 and CDR2 sequences are KGHSH and LQKENI. The chain joins TRBV18 to TRBJ2-7; no reliable D call. This clonotype was obtained from a man aged 18 to 29 with type 1 diabetes. Sequencing was done on a sample of central memory CD4+ T cells from blood. CDR3 coding DNA: TGTGCCAGCTCACCGAACACGAAGAACGAGCAGTACTTC. Translating it yields CASSPNTKNEQYF.